Reported below is one T cell receptor beta chain. The record originates from a study of cytomegalovirus exposure and HLA in healthy donors. On the study more broadly: The early release's HLA-typed donors yielded 65 million to 85 million unique TCRs.

Germline V gene lookup returns CDR1 SGHNT and CDR2 YYREEE (reference sequence). The CDR3 length is 15 residues. V was clipped by 4 bases and J by 7 bases, with 17 bases between them. 13 Jbeta primers and 60 Vbeta primers were used for the PCR. Libraries were prepared by immunoSEQ multiplex PCR; TCRdb keeps only in-frame clonotypes and omits some of them. In the table there are 95,000 to 110,000 clones, more than 70% of which are singletons. The sequence was collected from a man in his late teens or twenties in good health and CMV-seronegative. What was sequenced was PBMCs. The chain couples TRBV5-4 to TRBJ1-4, with a weak D call TRBD1 (5 bases). CDR3 in DNA: TGTGCCAGCAGCCAAGATCTTGGGGGGGGTGAAAAACTGTTTTTT. Protein product: CASSQDLGGGEKLFF.